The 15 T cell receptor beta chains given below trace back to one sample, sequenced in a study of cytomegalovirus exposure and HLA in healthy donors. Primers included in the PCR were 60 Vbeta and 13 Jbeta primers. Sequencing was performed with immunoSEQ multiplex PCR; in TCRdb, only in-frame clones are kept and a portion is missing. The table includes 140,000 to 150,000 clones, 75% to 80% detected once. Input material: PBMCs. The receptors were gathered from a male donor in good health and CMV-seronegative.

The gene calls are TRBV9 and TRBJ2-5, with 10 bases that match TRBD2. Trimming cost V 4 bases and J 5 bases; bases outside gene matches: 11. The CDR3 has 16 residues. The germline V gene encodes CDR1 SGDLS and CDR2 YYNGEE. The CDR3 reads CASSRSIAGGRETQYF. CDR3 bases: TGTGCCAGCAGCCGGTCCATAGCGGGGGGCCGGGAGACCCAGTACTTC.

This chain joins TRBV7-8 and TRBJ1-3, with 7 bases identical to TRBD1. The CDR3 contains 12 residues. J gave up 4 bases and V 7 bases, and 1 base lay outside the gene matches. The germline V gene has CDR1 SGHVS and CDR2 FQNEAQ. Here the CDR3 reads CASKGAGNTIYF. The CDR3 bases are TGTGCCAGCAAGGGGGCGGGAAACACCATATATTTT.

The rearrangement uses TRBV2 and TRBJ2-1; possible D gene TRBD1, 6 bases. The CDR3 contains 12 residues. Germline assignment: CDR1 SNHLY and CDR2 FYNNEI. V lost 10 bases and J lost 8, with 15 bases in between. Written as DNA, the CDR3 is TGTGCCACTGGTTTGGGGGCGTATGAGCAGTTCTTC. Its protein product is CATGLGAYEQFF.

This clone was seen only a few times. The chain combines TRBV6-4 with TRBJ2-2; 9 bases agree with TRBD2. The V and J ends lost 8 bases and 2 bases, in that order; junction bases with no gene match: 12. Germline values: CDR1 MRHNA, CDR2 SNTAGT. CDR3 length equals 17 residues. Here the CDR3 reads CASSPLSGGPNTGELFF. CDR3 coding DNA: TGTGCCAGCTCCCCCCTTAGCGGGGGCCCCAACACCGGGGAGCTGTTTTTT.

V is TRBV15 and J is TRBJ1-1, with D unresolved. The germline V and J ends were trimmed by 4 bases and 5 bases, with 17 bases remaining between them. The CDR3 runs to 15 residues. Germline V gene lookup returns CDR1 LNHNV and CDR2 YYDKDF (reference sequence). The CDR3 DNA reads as TGTGCCACCAGCATAAGGAAGGCCGAGAGGACTGAAGCTTTCTTT. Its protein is CATSIRKAERTEAFF. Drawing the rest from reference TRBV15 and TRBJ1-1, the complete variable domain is DAMVIQNPRYQVTQFGKPVTLSCSQTLNHNVMYWYQQKSSQAPKLLFHYYDKDFNNEADTPDNFQSRRPNTSFCFLDIRSPGLGDTAMYLCATSIRKAERTEAFFGQGTRLTVV.

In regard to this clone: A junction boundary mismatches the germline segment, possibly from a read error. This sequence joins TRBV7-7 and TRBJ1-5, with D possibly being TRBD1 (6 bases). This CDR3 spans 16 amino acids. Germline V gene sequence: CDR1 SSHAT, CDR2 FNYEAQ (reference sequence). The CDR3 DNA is TGTGCTAGCAGCTTAGCAGGAAGGGGGAGCAATCAGCCCCAGCATTTT. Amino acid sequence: CASSLAGRGSNQPQHF.

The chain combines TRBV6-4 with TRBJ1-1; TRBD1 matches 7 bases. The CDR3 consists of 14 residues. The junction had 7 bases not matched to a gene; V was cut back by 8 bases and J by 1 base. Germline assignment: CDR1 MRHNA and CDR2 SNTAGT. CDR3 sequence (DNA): TGTGCCAGCCGTTTACAGGGGACGAACACTGAAGCTTTCTTT. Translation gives CASRLQGTNTEAFF.

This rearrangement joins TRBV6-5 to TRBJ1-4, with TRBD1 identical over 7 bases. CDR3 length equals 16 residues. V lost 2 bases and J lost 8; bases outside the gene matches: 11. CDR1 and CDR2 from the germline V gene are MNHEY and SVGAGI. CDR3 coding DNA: TGTGCCAGCAGTTACCGAAAGACAGGGATGGGGGAAAAACTGTTTTTT. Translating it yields CASSYRKTGMGEKLFF.

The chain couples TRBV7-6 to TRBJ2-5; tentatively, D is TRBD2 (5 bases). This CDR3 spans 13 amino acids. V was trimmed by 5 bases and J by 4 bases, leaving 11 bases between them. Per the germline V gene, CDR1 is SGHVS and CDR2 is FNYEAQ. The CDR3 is CASSQEASETQYF. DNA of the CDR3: TGTGCCAGCAGCCAGGAGGCCTCAGAGACCCAGTACTTC.

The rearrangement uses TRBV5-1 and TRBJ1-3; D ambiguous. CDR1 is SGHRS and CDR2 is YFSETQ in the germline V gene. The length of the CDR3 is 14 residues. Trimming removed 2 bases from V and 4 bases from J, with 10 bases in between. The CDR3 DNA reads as TGCGCCAGCAGCTTAACTACGCTCGGAAACACCATATATTTT. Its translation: CASSLTTLGNTIYF.

The CDR3 nucleotides are TGCGCCAGCAGCCCCCAAGGGGGTACTGAAGCTTTCTTT. Its translation is CASSPQGGTEAFF. The chain links TRBV4-3 to TRBJ1-1; the D gene is possibly TRBD1 (6 bases). Trimming shortened V by 4 bases and J by 5 bases, and 11 bases separated the two germline ends. The CDR3 contains 13 residues. The germline V gene encodes CDR1 LGHNA and CDR2 YSLEER.

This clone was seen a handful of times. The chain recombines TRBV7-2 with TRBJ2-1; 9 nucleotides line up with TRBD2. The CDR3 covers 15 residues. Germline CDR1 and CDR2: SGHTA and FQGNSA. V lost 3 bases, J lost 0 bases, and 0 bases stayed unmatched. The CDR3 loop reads CASSFSGSSYNEQFF. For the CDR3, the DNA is TGTGCCAGCAGCTTTAGCGGGAGCTCCTACAATGAGCAGTTCTTC.

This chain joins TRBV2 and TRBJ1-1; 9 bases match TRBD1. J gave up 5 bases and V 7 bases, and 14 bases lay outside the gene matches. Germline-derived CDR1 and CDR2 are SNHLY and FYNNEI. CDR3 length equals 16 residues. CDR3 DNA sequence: TGTGCCAGCAAGTGGGGAAAGGACAGGGGAGGTACTGAAGCTTTCTTT. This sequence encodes CASKWGKDRGGTEAFF.

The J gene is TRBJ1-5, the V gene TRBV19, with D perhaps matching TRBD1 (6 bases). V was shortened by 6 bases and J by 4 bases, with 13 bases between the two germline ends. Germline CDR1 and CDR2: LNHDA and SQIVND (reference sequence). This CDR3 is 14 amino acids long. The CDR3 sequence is CASSTDRENQPQHF. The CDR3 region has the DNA TGTGCCAGTAGCACGGACAGAGAAAATCAGCCCCAGCATTTT.

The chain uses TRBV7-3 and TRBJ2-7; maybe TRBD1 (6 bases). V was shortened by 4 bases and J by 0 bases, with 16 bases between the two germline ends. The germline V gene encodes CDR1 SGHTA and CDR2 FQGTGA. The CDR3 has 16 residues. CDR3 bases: TGTGCCAGCAGCTATCGGACAGCCGCATACTCCTACGAGCAGTACTTC. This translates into CASSYRTAAYSYEQYF.